This TCR beta chain was found in a study of blood T cell repertoires in COVID-19 (TCRdb year 2020). The study in broad terms: Samples covering the acute and convalescent phases of COVID-19 were provided by collaborators in the United States, Italy and Spain. The material from the prospective study consisted of cDNA or gDNA derived from T cells, B-cell-depleted T cells, or PBMCs. A de-identified subject ID, COVID-19 status, age in years and sex were almost always included in the sample metadata. Samples came from the ongoing ImmuneRACE study (first 160 participants) plus 1,254 subjects from 6 global collaborators. Deeply sampled blood TCRbeta repertoires from subjects exposed to, actively infected with, or recovered from COVID-19 were included in the dataset. Where available, HLA class I and class II types were taken from metadata supplied by the sample provider and were not determined by assay-based typing. A freely available public database, intended as a resource for researchers studying the immune response to SARS-CoV-2, is where the repertoires were released.

The collaborating institutions used their own protocols to collect whole blood in K2EDTA tubes. For TCRbeta analysis, collaborator samples were shipped as frozen whole blood, as isolated PBMCs, or as DNA extracted from either sample type. TCRbeta CDR3 regions were amplified from genomic DNA by means of the immunoSEQ Assay, a bias-controlled multiplex PCR. Turning to the authors' computational methods: Nucleated cell counts per sample were estimated from amplification of reference gene primers within the assay. To quantify the absolute abundance of each unique TCRbeta CDR3 rearrangement, sequence reads were collapsed and filtered. For each sample, productive Simpson clonality was calculated as the square root of Simpson's diversity index across productive rearrangements. In TCRdb, the immuneACCESS table is reduced to in-frame sequences with V and J assigned. These tables do not hold every clone; where another copy was compared, an unresolved V gene accounts for under half, and the others remain unexplained. Clone size and V and J calls were adopted from that table, with D and trimming inferred from the DNA. This sample lists more than 200,000 clones; about 85% were detected once. The ten largest make up roughly 1.7% of the sample.

Based on the germline V gene, the CDR1 and CDR2 sequences are SQVTM and ANQGSEA. Compared with germline, V lacks 4 bases and J lacks 4 bases; bases without a gene match: 6. From its cysteine to its phenylalanine, the CDR3 spans 13 amino acids. Here the CDR3 DNA is all that survives: 39 bases in frame from base 1. About this clone: Its antigen is still unknown. Base qualities were left out, and no much larger clone turns up one base away.

General conclusions and limits of the study: The quantity of clinical and demographic metadata differed by source and by participant and was supplied without curation.

The sequence was collected from a man between 65 and 80 years old with acute or convalescent COVID-19. The chain is made from TRBV29-1 and TRBJ1-1; TRBD1 lines up with 7 middle nucleotides. The sequencing input was peripheral blood. In nucleotides, the sequence is TGCAGCGTTGCGGCAGGGGGTCTCACTGAAGCTTTCTTT. Its protein product is CSVAAGGLTEAFF.